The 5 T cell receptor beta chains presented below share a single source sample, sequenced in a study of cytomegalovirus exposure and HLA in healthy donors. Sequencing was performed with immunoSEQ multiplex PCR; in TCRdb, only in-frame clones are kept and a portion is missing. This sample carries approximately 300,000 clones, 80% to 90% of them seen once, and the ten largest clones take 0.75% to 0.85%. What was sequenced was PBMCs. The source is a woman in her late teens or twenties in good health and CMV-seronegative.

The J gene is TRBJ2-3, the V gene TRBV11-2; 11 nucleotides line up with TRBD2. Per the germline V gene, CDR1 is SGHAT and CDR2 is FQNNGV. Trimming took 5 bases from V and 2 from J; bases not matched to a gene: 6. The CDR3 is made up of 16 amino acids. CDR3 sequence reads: CASSPGTSGITDTQYF. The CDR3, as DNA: TGTGCCAGCAGCCCCGGGACTAGCGGTATCACAGATACGCAGTATTTT.

This CDR3 reads CASSQVSGFGNQPQHF. The DNA for the CDR3 is TGCGCCAGCAGCCAAGTGTCCGGGTTTGGCAATCAGCCCCAGCATTTT. The chain is built from TRBV4-1 and TRBJ1-5; no clear D gene. The CDR3 extends over 16 amino acids. Trimming removed 1 base at V and 2 bases at J, with 12 bases between. CDR1 MGHRA and CDR2 YSYEKL come from the germline V gene.

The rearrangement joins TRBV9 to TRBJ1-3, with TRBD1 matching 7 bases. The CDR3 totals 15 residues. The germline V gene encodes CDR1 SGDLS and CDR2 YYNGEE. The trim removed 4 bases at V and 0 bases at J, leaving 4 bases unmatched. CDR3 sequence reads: CASSLGQSSGNTIYF. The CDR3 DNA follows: TGTGCCAGCAGCCTGGGACAGAGCTCTGGAAACACCATATATTTT. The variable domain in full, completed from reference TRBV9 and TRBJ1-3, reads DSGVTQTPKHLITATGQRVTLRCSPRSGDLSVYWYQQSLDQGLQFLIQYYNGEERAKGNILERFSAQQFPDLHSELNLSSLELGDSALYFCASSLGQSSGNTIYFGEGSWLTVV.

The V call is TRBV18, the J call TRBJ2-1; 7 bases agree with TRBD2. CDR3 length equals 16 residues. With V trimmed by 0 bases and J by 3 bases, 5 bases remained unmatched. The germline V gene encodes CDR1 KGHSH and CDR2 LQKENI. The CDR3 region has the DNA TGTGCCAGCTCACCACCGGTTATAGCGGGCTACAATGAGCAGTTCTTC. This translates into CASSPPVIAGYNEQFF.

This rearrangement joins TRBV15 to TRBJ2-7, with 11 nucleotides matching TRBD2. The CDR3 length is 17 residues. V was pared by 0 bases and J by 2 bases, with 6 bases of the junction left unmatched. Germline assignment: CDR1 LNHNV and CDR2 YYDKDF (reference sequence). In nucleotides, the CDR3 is TGTGCCACCAGCAGAGAAGAAGGGACTAGCGGCGCCTACGAGCAGTACTTC. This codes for CATSREEGTSGAYEQYF.